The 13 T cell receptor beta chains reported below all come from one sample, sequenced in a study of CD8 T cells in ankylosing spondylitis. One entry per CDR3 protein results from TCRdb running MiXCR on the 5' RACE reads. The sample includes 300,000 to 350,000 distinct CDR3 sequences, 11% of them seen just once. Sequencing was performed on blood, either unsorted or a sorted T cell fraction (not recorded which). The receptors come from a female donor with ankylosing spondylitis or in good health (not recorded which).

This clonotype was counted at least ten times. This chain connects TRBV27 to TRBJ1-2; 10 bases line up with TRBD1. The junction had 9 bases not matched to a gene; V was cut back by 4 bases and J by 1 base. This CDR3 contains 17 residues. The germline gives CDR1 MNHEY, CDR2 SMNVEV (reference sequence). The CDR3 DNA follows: TGTGCCAGCAGTTCCCGGGACAGGGGCCCGATTAACTATGGCTACACCTTC. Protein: CASSSRDRGPINYGYTF.

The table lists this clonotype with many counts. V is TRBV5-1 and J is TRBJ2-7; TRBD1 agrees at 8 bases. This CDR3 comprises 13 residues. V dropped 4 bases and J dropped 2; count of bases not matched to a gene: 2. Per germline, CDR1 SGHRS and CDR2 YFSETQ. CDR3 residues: CASSTTGAYEQYF. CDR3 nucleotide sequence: TGCGCCAGCAGCACGACAGGGGCCTACGAGCAGTACTTC. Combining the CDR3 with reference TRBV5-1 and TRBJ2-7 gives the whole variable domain KAGVTQTPRYLIKTRGQQVTLSCSPISGHRSVSWYQQTPGQGLQFLFEYFSETQRNKGNFPGRFSGRQFSNSRSEMNVSTLELGDSALYLCASSTTGAYEQYFGPGTRLTVT.

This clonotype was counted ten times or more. CDR3 in DNA: TGCGCCAGCAGCCAAGAGCCCCAGGGCCGAAGCAATGAGCAGTTCTTC. It encodes CASSQEPQGRSNEQFF. The V gene is TRBV4-3, the J gene TRBJ2-1, with a tentative D call TRBD1 (5 bases). The V end lost 0 bases, the J end lost 6 bases, and 15 bases lay between the germline ends. The CDR3 spans 16 residues. Germline V gives CDR1 LGHNA, CDR2 YSLEER.

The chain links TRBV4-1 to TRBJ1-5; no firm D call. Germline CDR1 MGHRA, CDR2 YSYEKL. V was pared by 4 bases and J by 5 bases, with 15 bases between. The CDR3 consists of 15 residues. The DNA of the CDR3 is TGCGCCAGCAGCCTATACCCCGACGCTTATCAGCCCCAGCATTTT. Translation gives CASSLYPDAYQPQHF.

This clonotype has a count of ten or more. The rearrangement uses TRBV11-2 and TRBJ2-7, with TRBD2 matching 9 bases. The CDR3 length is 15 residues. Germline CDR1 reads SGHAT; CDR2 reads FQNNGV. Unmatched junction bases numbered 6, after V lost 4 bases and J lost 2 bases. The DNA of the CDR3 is TGTGCCAGCAGCTCGACTAGCGGATTAGCCTACGAGCAGTACTTC. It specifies CASSSTSGLAYEQYF.

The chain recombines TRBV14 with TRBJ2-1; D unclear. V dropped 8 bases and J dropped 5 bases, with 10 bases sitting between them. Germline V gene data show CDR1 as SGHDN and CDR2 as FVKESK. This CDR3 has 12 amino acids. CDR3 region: CASEPRDNEQFF. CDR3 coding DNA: TGTGCCAGCGAGCCCAGAGACAATGAGCAGTTCTTC.

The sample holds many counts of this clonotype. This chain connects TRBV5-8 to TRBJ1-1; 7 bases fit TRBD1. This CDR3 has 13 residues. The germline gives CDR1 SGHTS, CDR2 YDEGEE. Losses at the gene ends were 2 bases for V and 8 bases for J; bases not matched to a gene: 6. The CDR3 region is CASSLQGFGEAFF. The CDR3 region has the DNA TGTGCCAGCAGCTTACAGGGGTTCGGGGAAGCTTTCTTT.

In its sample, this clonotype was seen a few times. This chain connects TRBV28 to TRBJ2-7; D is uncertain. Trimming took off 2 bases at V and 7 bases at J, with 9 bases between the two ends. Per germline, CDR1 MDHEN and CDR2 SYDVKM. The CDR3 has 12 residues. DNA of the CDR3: TGTGCCAGCAGTTTAGGAAGGGTGGAGCAGTACTTC. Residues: CASSLGRVEQYF.

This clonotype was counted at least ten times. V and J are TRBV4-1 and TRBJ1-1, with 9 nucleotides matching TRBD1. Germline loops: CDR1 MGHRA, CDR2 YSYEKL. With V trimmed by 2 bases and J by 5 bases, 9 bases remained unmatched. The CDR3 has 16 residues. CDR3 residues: CASSQPGQGWRTEAFF. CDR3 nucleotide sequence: TGCGCCAGCAGCCAACCGGGACAGGGTTGGAGGACTGAAGCTTTCTTT.

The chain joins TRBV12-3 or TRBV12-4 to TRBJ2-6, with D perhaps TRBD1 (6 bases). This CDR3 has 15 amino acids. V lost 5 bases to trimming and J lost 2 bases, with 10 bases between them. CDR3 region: CASSDNRAGANVLTF. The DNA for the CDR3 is TGTGCCAGCAGTGATAACAGGGCTGGGGCCAACGTCCTGACTTTC.

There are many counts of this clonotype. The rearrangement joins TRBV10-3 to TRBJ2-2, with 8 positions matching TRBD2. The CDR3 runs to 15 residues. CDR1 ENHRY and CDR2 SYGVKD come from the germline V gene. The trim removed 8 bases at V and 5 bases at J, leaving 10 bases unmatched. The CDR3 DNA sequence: TGTGCCATCCGAAATAGCGGGAAGAGTACCGGGGAGCTGTTTTTT. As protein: CAIRNSGKSTGELFF.

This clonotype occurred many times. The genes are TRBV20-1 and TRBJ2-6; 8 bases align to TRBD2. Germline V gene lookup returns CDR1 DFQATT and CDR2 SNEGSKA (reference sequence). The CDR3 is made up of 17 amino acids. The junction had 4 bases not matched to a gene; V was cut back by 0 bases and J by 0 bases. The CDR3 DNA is TGCAGTGCTAGAGATAGCGGGGAAAGCTCTGGGGCCAACGTCCTGACTTTC. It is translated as CSARDSGESSGANVLTF.

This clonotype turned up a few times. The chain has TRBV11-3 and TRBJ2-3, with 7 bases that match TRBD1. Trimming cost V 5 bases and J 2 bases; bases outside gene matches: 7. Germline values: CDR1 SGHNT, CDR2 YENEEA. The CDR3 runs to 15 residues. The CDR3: CASSPSDRFTDTQYF. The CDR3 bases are TGTGCCAGCAGCCCATCGGACAGGTTCACAGATACGCAGTATTTT.